This TCR beta chain was sequenced in a study of blood T cell repertoires in COVID-19. About the research overall: PBMCs, B-cell-depleted T cells, or T cells provided the cDNA or gDNA that made up the material.

This clone was detected only a few times. V shed 4 bases, J shed 6 bases, and the junction held 4 bases outside the gene matches. Germline lookup yields CDR1 LNHDA and CDR2 SQIVND (reference sequence). The CDR3 spans 14 residues. Profiling relied on immunoSEQ multiplex PCR, and the TCRdb table lists in-frame clones only, not all of them. Here the sample spans under 350,000 clones, approximately 89% being singletons. The chain couples TRBV19 to TRBJ2-7; 12 bases agree with TRBD2. The sample consisted of PBMCs or T cells enriched from blood (not recorded which). The clonotype comes from an older woman who had recovered from COVID-19. CDR3 amino acids: CASSTTSGRPEQYF. CDR3 DNA sequence: TGTGCCAGTAGTACGACTAGCGGGAGACCCGAGCAGTACTTC.